This TCR beta chain was captured by sequencing in a study of beta chain features in type 1 diabetes. Study-level points and caveats: Over-representation of high TCR-expressing cells was a possible consequence of cDNA sequencing.

Reverse transcription of all isolated RNA meant that expressed TCRB transcripts were sequenced. Measured with immunoSEQ multiplex PCR; TCRdb has only the in-frame clones, and not every one. The repertoire has 350,000 to 450,000 clones, roughly 16% of them found once; the top ten carry roughly 0.019%. The CDR3 is made up of 14 amino acids. V was shortened by 1 base and J by 5 bases, with 11 bases between the two germline ends. Germline V gene sequence: CDR1 GTSNPN, CDR2 SVGIG (reference sequence). The sample holds a few counts of this clone. Its antigen is still unknown. The chain links TRBV30 to TRBJ2-2; TRBD1 might be the D (6 bases). The receptor was derived from a woman under 30 in good health. Source material: naive CD4+ T cells from blood. Here the CDR3 DNA reads TGTGCCTGGAGTGACAGGGCTCGGACCGGGGAGCTGTTTTTT. Encoded protein: CAWSDRARTGELFF.